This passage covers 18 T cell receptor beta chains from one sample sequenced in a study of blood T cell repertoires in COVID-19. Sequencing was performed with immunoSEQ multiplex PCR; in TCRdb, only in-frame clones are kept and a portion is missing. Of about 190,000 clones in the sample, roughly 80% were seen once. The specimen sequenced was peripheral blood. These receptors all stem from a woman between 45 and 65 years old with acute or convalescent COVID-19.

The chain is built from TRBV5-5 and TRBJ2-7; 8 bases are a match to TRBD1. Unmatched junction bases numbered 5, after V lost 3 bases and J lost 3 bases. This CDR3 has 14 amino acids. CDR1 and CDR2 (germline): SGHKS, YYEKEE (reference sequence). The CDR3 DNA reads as TGTGCCAGCAGCTCAGGGGGCAGGGGCTACGAGCAGTACTTC. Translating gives CASSSGGRGYEQYF.

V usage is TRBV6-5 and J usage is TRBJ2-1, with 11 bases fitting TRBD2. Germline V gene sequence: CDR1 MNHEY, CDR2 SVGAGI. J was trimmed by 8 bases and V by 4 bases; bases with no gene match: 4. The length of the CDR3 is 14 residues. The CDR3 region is CASSFSGGADEQFF. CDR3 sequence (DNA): TGTGCCAGCAGTTTTAGCGGGGGGGCGGATGAGCAGTTCTTC.

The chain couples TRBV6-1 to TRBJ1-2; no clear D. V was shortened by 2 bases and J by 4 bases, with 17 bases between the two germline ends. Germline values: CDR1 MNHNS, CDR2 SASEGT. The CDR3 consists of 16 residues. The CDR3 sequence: CASSEPGGNPFYGYTF. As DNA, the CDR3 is TGTGCCAGCAGTGAACCGGGAGGTAACCCCTTCTATGGCTACACCTTC.

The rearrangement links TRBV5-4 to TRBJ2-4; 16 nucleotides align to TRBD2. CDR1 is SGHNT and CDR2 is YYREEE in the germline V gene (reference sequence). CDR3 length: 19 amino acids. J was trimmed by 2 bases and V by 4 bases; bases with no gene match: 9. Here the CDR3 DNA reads TGTGCCAGCAGCGGCGGGACTAGCGGGAGGGCCTGGTCCAAAAACATTCAGTACTTC. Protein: CASSGGTSGRAWSKNIQYF.

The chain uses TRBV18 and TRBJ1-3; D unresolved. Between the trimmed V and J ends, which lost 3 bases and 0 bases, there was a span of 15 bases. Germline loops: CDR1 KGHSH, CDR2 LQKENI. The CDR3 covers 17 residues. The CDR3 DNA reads TGTGCCAGCTCACCGCTTCCACCTGAGGGCTCTGGAAACACCATATATTTT. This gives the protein CASSPLPPEGSGNTIYF.

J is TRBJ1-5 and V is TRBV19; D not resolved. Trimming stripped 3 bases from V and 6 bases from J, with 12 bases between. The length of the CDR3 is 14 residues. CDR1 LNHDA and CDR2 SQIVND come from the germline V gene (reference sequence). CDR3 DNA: TGTGCCAGTAGTATTTTAGGAGTCGGTCAGCCCCAGCATTTT. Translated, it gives CASSILGVGQPQHF.

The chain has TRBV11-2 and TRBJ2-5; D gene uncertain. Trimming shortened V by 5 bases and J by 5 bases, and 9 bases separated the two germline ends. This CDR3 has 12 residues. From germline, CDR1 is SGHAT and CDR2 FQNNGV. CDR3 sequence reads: CASSPPAETQYF. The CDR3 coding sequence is TGTGCCAGCAGCCCCCCAGCGGAGACCCAGTACTTC.

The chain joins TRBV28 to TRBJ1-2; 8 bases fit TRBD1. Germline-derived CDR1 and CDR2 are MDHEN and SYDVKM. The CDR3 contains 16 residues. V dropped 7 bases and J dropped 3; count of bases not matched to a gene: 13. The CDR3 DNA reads TGTGCCAGCAAATACGGGACAGGTTACATTTACTATGGCTACACCTTC. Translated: CASKYGTGYIYYGYTF.

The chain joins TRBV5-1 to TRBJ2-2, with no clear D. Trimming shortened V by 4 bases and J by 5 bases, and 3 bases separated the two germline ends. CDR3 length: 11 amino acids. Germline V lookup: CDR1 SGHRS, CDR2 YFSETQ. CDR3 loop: CASSTTGELFF. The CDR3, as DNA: TGCGCCAGCAGCACTACCGGGGAGCTGTTTTTT.

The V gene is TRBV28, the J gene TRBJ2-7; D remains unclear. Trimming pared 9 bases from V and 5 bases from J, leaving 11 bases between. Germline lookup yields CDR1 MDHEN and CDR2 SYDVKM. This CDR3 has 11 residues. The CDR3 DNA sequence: TGTGCCAGTGAGAAGTTCCACGAGCAGTACTTC. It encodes CASEKFHEQYF.

This CDR3 is CASSTRSGEQYF. Written as DNA, the CDR3 is TGTGCCAGCAGCACCCGTAGCGGCGAGCAGTACTTC. This chain connects TRBV7-6 to TRBJ2-7; D possibly corresponds to TRBD2 (6 bases). The germline V and J ends were trimmed by 5 bases and 6 bases, with 11 bases remaining between them. Germline CDR1 and CDR2: SGHVS and FNYEAQ. This CDR3 is 12 amino acids long.

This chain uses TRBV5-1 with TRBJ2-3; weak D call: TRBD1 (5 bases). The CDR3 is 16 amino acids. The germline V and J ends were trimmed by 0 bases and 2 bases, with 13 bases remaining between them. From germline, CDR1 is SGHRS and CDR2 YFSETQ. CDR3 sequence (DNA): TGCGCCAGCAGCTTGGGGGCCGACAGCCCCACAGATACGCAGTATTTT. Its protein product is CASSLGADSPTDTQYF.

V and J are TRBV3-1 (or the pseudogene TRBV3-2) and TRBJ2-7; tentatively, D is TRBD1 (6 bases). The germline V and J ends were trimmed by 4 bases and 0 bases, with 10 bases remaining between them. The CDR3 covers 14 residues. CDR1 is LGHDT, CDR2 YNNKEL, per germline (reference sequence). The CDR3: CASSRDTVSYEQYF. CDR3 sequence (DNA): TGTGCCAGCAGCCGGGACACAGTCTCCTACGAGCAGTACTTC.

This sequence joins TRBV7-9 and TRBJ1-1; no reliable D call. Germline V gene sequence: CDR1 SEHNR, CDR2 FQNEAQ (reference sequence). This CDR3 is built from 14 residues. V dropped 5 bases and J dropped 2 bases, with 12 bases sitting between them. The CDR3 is CASSRAGSNTEAFF. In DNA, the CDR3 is TGTGCCAGCAGCCGTGCTGGGAGCAACACTGAAGCTTTCTTT.

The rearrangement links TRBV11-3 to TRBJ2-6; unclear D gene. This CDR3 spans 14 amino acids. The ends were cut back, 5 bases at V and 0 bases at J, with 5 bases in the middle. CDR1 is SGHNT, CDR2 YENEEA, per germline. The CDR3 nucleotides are TGTGCCAGCAGCCCGAGCTCTGGGGCCAACGTCCTGACTTTC. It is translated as CASSPSSGANVLTF.

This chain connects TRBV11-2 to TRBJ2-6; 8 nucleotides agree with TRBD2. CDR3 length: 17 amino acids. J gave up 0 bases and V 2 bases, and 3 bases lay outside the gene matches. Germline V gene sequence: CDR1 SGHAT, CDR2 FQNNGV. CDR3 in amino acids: CASSLSGGLSGANVLTF. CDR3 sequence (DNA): TGTGCCAGCAGCTTATCGGGGGGGCTCTCTGGGGCCAACGTCCTGACTTTC.

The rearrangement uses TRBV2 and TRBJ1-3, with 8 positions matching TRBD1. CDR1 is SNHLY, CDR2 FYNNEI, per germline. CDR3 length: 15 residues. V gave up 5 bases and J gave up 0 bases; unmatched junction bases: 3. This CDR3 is CASSYTGGSGNTIYF. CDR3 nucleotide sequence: TGTGCCAGCAGTTATACAGGGGGCTCTGGAAACACCATATATTTT.

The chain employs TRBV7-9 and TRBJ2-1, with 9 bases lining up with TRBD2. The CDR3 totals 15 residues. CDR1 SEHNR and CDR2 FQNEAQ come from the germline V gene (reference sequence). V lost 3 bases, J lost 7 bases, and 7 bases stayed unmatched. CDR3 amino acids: CASSLAAGGLNEQFF. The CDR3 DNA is TGTGCCAGCAGCTTGGCCGCGGGAGGGCTAAATGAGCAGTTCTTC.